Shown below are 9 T cell receptor beta chains from a single sample sequenced in a study of control samples from healthy donors and cancer patients. Repertoires were generated with immunoSEQ multiplex PCR, while TCRdb's copy carries only in-frame clones and drops some. Of 110,000 to 150,000 clones listed, roughly 94% are singletons. Specimen: PBMCs. These receptor sequences come from a man between 60 and 70 years old with colorectal cancer.

V and J are TRBV2 and TRBJ2-2; the match to TRBD1 covers 7 bases. Trimming at V came to 5 bases and at J to 3 bases, leaving 3 bases not matched to a gene. Germline lookup yields CDR1 SNHLY and CDR2 FYNNEI. This CDR3 region has 14 residues. The CDR3 spells CASSTGVHTGELFF. The CDR3 DNA sequence: TGTGCCAGCAGTACAGGGGTCCACACCGGGGAGCTGTTTTTT.

V usage is TRBV4-3 and J usage is TRBJ2-5; 12 nucleotides agree with TRBD1. Germline lookup yields CDR1 LGHNA and CDR2 YSLEER. J was trimmed by 5 bases and V by 0 bases; bases with no gene match: 7. The CDR3 runs to 17 residues. CDR3 sequence (DNA): TGCGCCAGCAGCCAAGACGGGGGGACAGGGGGCTGGGAGACCCAGTACTTC. Translating gives CASSQDGGTGGWETQYF.

The chain carries TRBV27 and TRBJ1-1; no reliable D call. CDR3 length: 15 amino acids. Germline CDR1 reads MNHEY; CDR2 reads SMNVEV (reference sequence). Between the trimmed V and J ends, which lost 3 bases and 1 base, there was a span of 12 bases. In nucleotides, the CDR3 is TGTGCCAGCAGTTTGGAACGGACGGGGAACACTGAAGCTTTCTTT. Its translation is CASSLERTGNTEAFF.

The rearrangement links TRBV19 to TRBJ1-1; a weak D match, TRBD1 (5 bases). Between the trimmed V and J ends, which lost 7 bases and 3 bases, there was a span of 21 bases. Germline CDR1 LNHDA, CDR2 SQIVND (reference sequence). This CDR3 region has 16 residues. In nucleotides, the CDR3 is TGTGCCAGTAAGAGGGGAATGTGGGGCCAGGACACTGAAGCTTTCTTT. Translation gives CASKRGMWGQDTEAFF.

The chain couples TRBV11-3 to TRBJ2-3; 13 bases are a match to TRBD2. Germline loops: CDR1 SGHNT, CDR2 YENEEA. Trimming at V came to 5 bases and at J to 2 bases, leaving 4 bases not matched to a gene. The CDR3 extends over 16 amino acids. CDR3 DNA: TGTGCCAGCAGCCTGACTAGCGGGGGGCCCACAGATACGCAGTATTTT. Its protein product is CASSLTSGGPTDTQYF.

CDR3 sequence reads: CASSSLAGGPRDEQFF. CDR3 sequence (DNA): TGTGCCAGCAGCTCCCTAGCGGGGGGGCCTCGGGATGAGCAGTTCTTC. The gene calls are TRBV13 and TRBJ2-1; 12 positions agree with TRBD2. Germline CDR1 is PRHDT and CDR2 is FYEKMQ (reference sequence). Trimming took 4 bases from V and 8 from J; bases not matched to a gene: 9. The CDR3 contains 16 residues. Supplemented by reference TRBV13 and TRBJ2-1, the full variable domain reads AAGVIQSPRHLIKEKRETATLKCYPIPRHDTVYWYQQGPGQDPQFLISFYEKMQSDKGSIPDRFSAQQFSDYHSELNMSSLELGDSALYFCASSSLAGGPRDEQFFGPGTRLTVL.

The gene calls are TRBV10-3 and TRBJ1-1, with TRBD1 as a possible D gene (5 bases). Germline-derived CDR1 and CDR2 are ENHRY and SYGVKD. The CDR3 runs 13 residues. The V end lost 8 bases, the J end lost 0 bases, and 10 bases lay between the germline ends. CDR3 loop: CAISQGLNTEAFF. The DNA of the CDR3 is TGTGCCATCTCGCAGGGATTGAACACTGAAGCTTTCTTT.

The chain couples TRBV9 to TRBJ2-2; TRBD1 might be the D (6 bases). Trimming took 4 bases from V and 0 from J, leaving 10 bases between them. This CDR3 has 15 amino acids. Germline-derived CDR1 and CDR2 are SGDLS and YYNGEE. CDR3 region: CASSYGTPNTGELFF. CDR3 in DNA: TGTGCCAGCAGCTACGGGACACCGAACACCGGGGAGCTGTTTTTT. The full variable domain, with the rest looked up from reference TRBV9 and TRBJ2-2, is DSGVTQTPKHLITATGQRVTLRCSPRSGDLSVYWYQQSLDQGLQFLIQYYNGEERAKGNILERFSAQQFPDLHSELNLSSLELGDSALYFCASSYGTPNTGELFFGEGSRLTVL.

The gene calls are TRBV4-2 and TRBJ2-3, with 12 nucleotides matching TRBD2. Per germline, CDR1 LGHNA and CDR2 YNFKEQ. The CDR3 loop spans 18 amino acids. V gave up 2 bases and J gave up 2 bases; unmatched junction bases: 8. CDR3 DNA sequence: TGTGCCAGCAGCCAACGCCCTCTAGCGGGGGGGTCCACAGATACGCAGTATTTT. Protein product: CASSQRPLAGGSTDTQYF.